This T cell receptor beta chain came from a study of T cell changes during pregnancy in multiple sclerosis. The assay was immunoSEQ multiplex PCR, and TCRdb's table has in-frame clones only and misses some. The sample holds roughly 62,000 clones, 70% to 90% seen once. Per the germline V gene, CDR1 is SGHAT and CDR2 is FQNNGV. The CDR3 spans 15 residues. Losses at the gene ends were 1 base for V and 6 bases for J; bases not matched to a gene: 6. This TCR was sampled from a female donor with multiple sclerosis, enrolled in a pregnancy study. This chain uses TRBV11-2 with TRBJ2-3; 8 positions match TRBD2. The specimen comprised peripheral blood, sampled in the first trimester of pregnancy. The DNA for the CDR3 is TGTGCCAGCAGCTTAGGCGCGGGAGGAGGGGATACGCAGTATTTT. Its translation is CASSLGAGGGDTQYF.